The rows below give T cell receptor beta chains drawn from one sample of a study of cytomegalovirus exposure and HLA in healthy donors. Using immunoSEQ multiplex PCR, the repertoire was profiled, and TCRdb retains in-frame clones only, with some absent. The sample holds 65,000 or so clones, almost 80% seen once. The sample was PBMCs. The source of these receptors is a girl aged 5 to 17 in good health and CMV-seropositive. Both conserved end residues are part of each CDR3. The D gene is left open where the match is weak. Not every row has a clone size; where given, it reads once, few, many or a size class.

v_call	j_call	d_call	clone_size	cdr3_nt	cdr3_aa
TRBV29-1	TRBJ1-1	NA	few	TGCAGCGGACTCTGGAACACTGAAGCTTTCTTT	CSGLWNTEAFF
TRBV9	TRBJ1-1	TRBD1	few	TGTGCCAGCAGCGCAGGGACAGCGCACACTGAAGCTTTCTTT	CASSAGTAHTEAFF
TRBV21-1	TRBJ1-2	NA	NA	TGTGCCAGCAGCAAAGGACCGGACGATAGTTTATGCGGGGGCTACACCTTC	CASSKGPDDSLCGGYTF
TRBV28	TRBJ2-7	NA	NA	TGTGCCAGCAGTTTAGTAGGACATCCCTACGAGCAGTACTTC	CASSLVGHPYEQYF
TRBV20-1	TRBJ1-1	NA	NA	TGCAGTGCAAGAGGAGGAACTGAAGCTTTCTTT	CSARGGTEAFF
TRBV7-9	TRBJ2-1	NA	NA	TGTGCCAGCAGCTTAGACAGGGTTAGGAAAGAGCAGTTCTTC	CASSLDRVRKEQFF
TRBV25-1	TRBJ1-2	NA	NA	TGTGCCAGCTACTCTCCGGGACTATATGGCTACACCTTC	CASYSPGLYGYTF
TRBV30	TRBJ1-4	NA	NA	TGTGCCTGGAGTAGAAGGAAGAGGCTGGGAAAACTGTTTTTT	CAWSRRKRLGKLFF
TRBV5-4	TRBJ1-6	TRBD1	NA	TGTGCCAGCAGCTTAGATCCGGGACAGGTTTTTCGAAATTCACCCCTCCACTTT	CASSLDPGQVFRNSPLHF
TRBV5-4	TRBJ2-5	TRBD1	NA	TGTGCCAGCAGCTTGGGTCCGACAGGGGAGGAGACCCAGTACTTC	CASSLGPTGEETQYF
TRBV7-9	TRBJ2-3	TRBD2	NA	TGTGCCAGCAGCTGGACCTTCGGGACTAGCGGGGGCGTTGATACGCAGTATTTT	CASSWTFGTSGGVDTQYF
TRBV2	TRBJ2-7	TRBD1	once	TGTGCCAGCAGTGAGATTAAGGGGACAGGGTTGGACGAGCAGTACTTC	CASSEIKGTGLDEQYF
TRBV6-5	TRBJ1-3	NA	once	TGTGCCAGCAGCACAGGGTTCGGAGGAAACACCATATATTTT	CASSTGFGGNTIYF
TRBV7-2	TRBJ1-2	NA	NA	TGTGCCAGCAGCTTAGGAGGCAGGGCCCGTGGCTACACCTTC	CASSLGGRARGYTF
TRBV6-5	TRBJ1-1	NA	NA	TGTGCCAGCCTAGGTAACACTGAAGCTTTCTTT	CASLGNTEAFF
TRBV5-4	TRBJ2-1	TRBD2	NA	TGTGCCAGCAGCCCCTTAAGGACTAGCCAAACATCCTACAATGAGCAGTTCTTC	CASSPLRTSQTSYNEQFF
TRBV5-1	TRBJ1-2	NA	few	TGCGCCAGCAGCCCCCTTAGGCTCGGACAGACTAACTATGGCTACACCTTC	CASSPLRLGQTNYGYTF
TRBV10-3	TRBJ2-3	TRBD2	NA	TGTGCCATCAGTGGGACTAGCCCCCCGGCAGATACGCAGTATTTT	CAISGTSPPADTQYF
TRBV29-1	TRBJ2-1	TRBD2	NA	TGCAGCGTTGAATCTAGCGGGATGCCGAGCTCCTACAATGAGCAGTTCTTC	CSVESSGMPSSYNEQFF
TRBV9	TRBJ2-7	TRBD1	NA	TGTGCCAGCAGCGTCTCCGGGACAGGGGTCGGCGAGCAGTACTTC	CASSVSGTGVGEQYF
TRBV6-4	TRBJ1-2	NA	NA	TGTGCCAGCCGGGACACCTATGGCTACACCTTC	CASRDTYGYTF
TRBV5-4	TRBJ2-7	NA	NA	TGTGCCAGCAGCTTGAAAGGGGAGGCCTACGAGCAGTACTTC	CASSLKGEAYEQYF
TRBV28	TRBJ1-1	NA	NA	TGTGCCAGCCGCCAGGTAACCAATGAAGCTTTCTTT	CASRQVTNEAFF
TRBV4-2	TRBJ1-1	NA	NA	TGTGCCAGCAGCCTTCCAAATACAGGGAACACTGAAGCTTTCTTT	CASSLPNTGNTEAFF
TRBV4-1	TRBJ1-1	NA	NA	TGCGCCAGCAGCCAGGGGGGGTTAGGCAGGAACCGGCCGGGGTGGACTGAAGCTTTCTTT	CASSQGGLGRNRPGWTEAFF
TRBV11-2	TRBJ2-3	NA	NA	TGTGCCAGCAGCTTAAGGGGGGGGGAACCAGATACGCAGTATTTT	CASSLRGGEPDTQYF
TRBV21-1	TRBJ1-5	NA	NA	TGTGCCAGCAGCACCCGACAGGACCTCTCCCAGCATTTT	CASSTRQDLSQHF
TRBV19	TRBJ2-7	NA	few	TGTGCCAGTAGTACAGCGGGACACCGCTACGAGCAGTACTTC	CASSTAGHRYEQYF
TRBV27	TRBJ2-7	NA	NA	TGTGCCAGCAGTTTAATGAGGTCCTACGAGCAGTACTTC	CASSLMRSYEQYF
TRBV7-2	TRBJ1-2	NA	NA	TGTGCCAGCACTCGGGTTTCAAATAACTATGGCTACACCTTC	CASTRVSNNYGYTF
TRBV4-1	TRBJ1-3	NA	once	TGCGCCAGCAGCCATCCAGGGGCTGGAAACACCATATATTTT	CASSHPGAGNTIYF
TRBV5-6	TRBJ1-2	NA	once	TGTGCCAGCAGGTACACAGGGTATAACTATGGCTACACCTTC	CASRYTGYNYGYTF
TRBV6-7	TRBJ2-2	NA	NA	TGTGCCAGCACGACCCAAGGGGCAACCGGGGAGCTGTTTTTT	CASTTQGATGELFF
TRBV4-2	TRBJ1-5	NA	few	TGTGCCAGCAGCCCCGGGGGCAATCAGCCCCAGCATTTT	CASSPGGNQPQHF
TRBV4-1	TRBJ2-5	NA	few	TGCGCCAGCAGCCAAGGGTGGGGCGTCCAAGAGACCCAGTACTTC	CASSQGWGVQETQYF
TRBV30	TRBJ1-4	NA	NA	TGTGCCTGGAGGGCTACATCAGGGGTTGGTGAAAAACTGTTTTTT	CAWRATSGVGEKLFF
TRBV19	TRBJ2-7	NA	NA	TGTGCCAGTAGTAAAGGGGACGAGCAGTACTTC	CASSKGDEQYF
TRBV5-1	TRBJ2-1	NA	NA	TGCGCCAGCAGCTCCCGTCACGTGAGTGAGCAGTTCTTC	CASSSRHVSEQFF
TRBV7-2	TRBJ2-4	NA	once	TGTGCCAGCAGCTTGGACGGGGGTAGGAAAAACATTCAGTACTTC	CASSLDGGRKNIQYF
TRBV11-1	TRBJ2-5	TRBD1	NA	TGTGCCAGCAGCTGGCCGGGACAGGGGCAAGAGACCCAGTACTTC	CASSWPGQGQETQYF
TRBV28	TRBJ2-7	TRBD2	NA	TGTGCCAGCAGTTTAGTCAGGCGGGGGGCCTACGAGCAGTACTTC	CASSLVRRGAYEQYF
TRBV25-1	TRBJ1-2	NA	NA	TGTGCCAGCAGTGGCGACGGACTCCCTAACTATGGCTACACCTTC	CASSGDGLPNYGYTF
TRBV10-3	TRBJ2-3	NA	NA	TGTGCCATCGGGGAACAGAGGGGGGATACGCAGTATTTT	CAIGEQRGDTQYF
TRBV7-9	TRBJ1-1	TRBD1	NA	TGTGCCAGCAGCTCCCCGGGACAGTGGCCGGTGAACACTGAAGCTTTCTTT	CASSSPGQWPVNTEAFF
TRBV6-5	TRBJ2-3	NA	NA	TGTGCCAGCAGTAGAGGGCGGGGTAGCACAGATACGCAGTATTTT	CASSRGRGSTDTQYF
TRBV7-9	TRBJ2-1	NA	NA	TGTGCCAGCAGCTTCGCGGTCTACAATGAGCAGTTCTTC	CASSFAVYNEQFF
TRBV6-5	TRBJ1-3	NA	NA	TGTGCCAGCAGTTACAGGGGAAGTTATCCTGGAAACACCATATATTTT	CASSYRGSYPGNTIYF
TRBV7-9	TRBJ2-1	NA	NA	TGTGCCAGCAGCTCGCGCCGGGACTCCTACAATGAGCAGTTCTTC	CASSSRRDSYNEQFF
TRBV9	TRBJ2-5	NA	NA	TGTGCCAGCAGCAAAACTAGCCAAGCGACCCAGTACTTC	CASSKTSQATQYF
TRBV11-2	TRBJ2-7	NA	NA	TGTGCCAGCAGTCCCGGCTACGAGCAGTACTTC	CASSPGYEQYF
TRBV19	TRBJ1-1	TRBD1	NA	TGTGCCAGTATCCCGAGACAGGGCGGTTCATCAGGAGCTTTCTTT	CASIPRQGGSSGAFF
TRBV15	TRBJ2-4	TRBD2	NA	TGTGCCACCAGCAGGGCTAGCGGGGGAAACATTCAGTACTTC	CATSRASGGNIQYF
TRBV28	TRBJ1-5	NA	NA	TGTGCCAGCAGCCTAACGACCCCGACGCCCCGGGAGCCCCAGCATTTT	CASSLTTPTPREPQHF
TRBV27	TRBJ2-1	NA	NA	TGTGCCAGCAGTTTATTACAGGGTGGTGAGCAGTTCTTC	CASSLLQGGEQFF